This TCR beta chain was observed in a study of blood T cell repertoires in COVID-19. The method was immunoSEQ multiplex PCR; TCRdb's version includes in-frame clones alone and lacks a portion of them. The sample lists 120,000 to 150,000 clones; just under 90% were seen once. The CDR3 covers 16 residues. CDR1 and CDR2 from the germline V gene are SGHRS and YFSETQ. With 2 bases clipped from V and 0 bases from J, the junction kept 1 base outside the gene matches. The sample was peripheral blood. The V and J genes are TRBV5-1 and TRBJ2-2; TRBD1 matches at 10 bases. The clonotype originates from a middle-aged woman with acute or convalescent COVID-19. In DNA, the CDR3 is TGCGCCAGCAGCTTAGGGACAGGGGCGAACACCGGGGAGCTGTTTTTT. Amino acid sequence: CASSLGTGANTGELFF.